These 10 T cell receptor beta chains share one sample of origin, sequenced in a study of response to subunit inactivated influenza vaccine. Each CDR3 protein is one row after TCRdb ran MiXCR on the RT-PCR reads. The repertoire includes approximately 530,000 distinct CDR3 sequences, 13% of them detected once, and around 13% sits in the top ten. The sample consisted of PBMCs from blood, taken 35 to 45 days after vaccination. The receptors originated from a man aged 50 or older who received an inactivated influenza vaccine.

A few counts support this clonotype. The chain is built from TRBV20-1 and TRBJ2-6, with 7 bases aligning to TRBD1. This CDR3 has 17 residues. The V segment lost 1 base and the J segment 0 bases; nucleotides outside the gene matches: 6. Germline V lookup: CDR1 DFQATT, CDR2 SNEGSKA (reference sequence). The CDR3 DNA is TGCAGTGCTAGAGGTCGACAGGGCGACTCTGGGGCCAACGTCCTGACTTTC. It yields the protein CSARGRQGDSGANVLTF.

In its sample, this clonotype was seen a few times. The chain links TRBV6-1 to TRBJ2-5; no clear D gene. Germline V gene data show CDR1 as MNHNS and CDR2 as SASEGT. With 2 bases removed from V and 5 bases from J, the gap between germline ends came to 15 bases. The length of the CDR3 is 15 residues. The CDR3: CASSEPFTGRETQYF. As DNA, the CDR3 is TGTGCCAGCAGTGAACCTTTTACGGGCCGGGAGACCCAGTACTTC.

In this sample, this clonotype turned up a few times. V is TRBV6-2 or TRBV6-3 and J is TRBJ2-2; no definite D call. The CDR3 runs 13 residues. V was cut by 6 bases and J by 8 bases, with 13 bases left in between. In germline, CDR1 is MNHEY, CDR2 SVGEGT. CDR3 sequence: CASSPPQVGELFF. In DNA, the CDR3 is TGTGCCAGCAGCCCCCCCCAGGTGGGGGAGCTGTTTTTT.

In its sample, this clonotype was seen a few times. This chain links TRBV28 with TRBJ1-5; D unclear. CDR1 is MDHEN, CDR2 SYDVKM, per germline. Trimming shortened V by 3 bases and J by 6 bases, and 9 bases separated the two germline ends. The CDR3 spans 13 residues. The CDR3 protein is CASSLSGPQPQHF. The DNA of the CDR3 is TGTGCCAGCAGTTTGAGTGGGCCTCAGCCCCAGCATTTT.

In DNA form, the CDR3 reads TGTGCCAGCTCACCGCCGACCAGGGCCAGCGAGCAGTACTTC. Encoded protein: CASSPPTRASEQYF. The chain uses TRBV18 and TRBJ2-7; the D gene is possibly TRBD1 (5 bases). V lost 3 bases to trimming and J lost 6 bases, with 15 bases between them. Germline V gene lookup returns CDR1 KGHSH and CDR2 LQKENI. There are 14 residues in the CDR3.

In DNA form, the CDR3 reads TGTGCCAGCAGCGCTAGCGGACCCAGCTCTGGGGCCAACGTCCTGACTTTC. Its translation is CASSASGPSSGANVLTF. The chain carries TRBV28 and TRBJ2-6; 7 bases agree with TRBD2. V shed 6 bases and J 0 bases; nucleotides not matched to a gene: 8. The CDR3 is 17 amino acids. The germline CDR1 and CDR2 sequences are MDHEN and SYDVKM.

This clonotype showed up just a few times. The CDR3 nucleotides read TGTGCCAGCAGTGAATCGAACTCGGGGGCCGGAAAACTGTTTTTT. Its protein is CASSESNSGAGKLFF. The chain has TRBV25-1 and TRBJ1-4, with D possibly being TRBD1 (6 bases). The length of the CDR3 is 15 residues. V gave up 1 base and J gave up 10 bases, with 16 bases separating them. Germline loops: CDR1 MGHDK, CDR2 SYGVNS.

This clonotype was recorded at least ten times. CDR3 sequence reads: CASRASSGNTIYF. CDR3 in DNA: TGTGCCAGCAGAGCTAGCTCTGGAAACACCATATATTTT. The chain recombines TRBV27 with TRBJ1-3; D not resolved. The length of the CDR3 is 13 residues. Germline CDR1 is MNHEY and CDR2 is SMNVEV (reference sequence). Trimming cost V 6 bases and J 0 bases, with 6 bases left between them.

The chain links TRBV7-2 to TRBJ2-5; 10 nucleotides align to TRBD2. There are 16 residues in the CDR3. V shed 0 bases and J 5 bases; nucleotides not matched to a gene: 6. Germline CDR1 is SGHTA and CDR2 is FQGNSA. The chain's CDR3 is CASSLAALAGVETQYF. CDR3 nucleotides: TGTGCCAGCAGCTTAGCGGCCCTAGCGGGGGTTGAGACCCAGTACTTC.

This clonotype was picked up a small number of times. CDR3 nucleotides: TGCAGTGCTAGAATTGGGAGGGGGGGTAGCAATCAGCCCCAGCATTTT. It translates to CSARIGRGGSNQPQHF. The chain employs TRBV20-1 and TRBJ1-5, with D tentatively TRBD1 (6 bases). Germline lookup yields CDR1 DFQATT and CDR2 SNEGSKA (reference sequence). The CDR3 is 16 residues long. Between the trimmed V and J ends, which lost 2 bases and 0 bases, there was a span of 14 bases.